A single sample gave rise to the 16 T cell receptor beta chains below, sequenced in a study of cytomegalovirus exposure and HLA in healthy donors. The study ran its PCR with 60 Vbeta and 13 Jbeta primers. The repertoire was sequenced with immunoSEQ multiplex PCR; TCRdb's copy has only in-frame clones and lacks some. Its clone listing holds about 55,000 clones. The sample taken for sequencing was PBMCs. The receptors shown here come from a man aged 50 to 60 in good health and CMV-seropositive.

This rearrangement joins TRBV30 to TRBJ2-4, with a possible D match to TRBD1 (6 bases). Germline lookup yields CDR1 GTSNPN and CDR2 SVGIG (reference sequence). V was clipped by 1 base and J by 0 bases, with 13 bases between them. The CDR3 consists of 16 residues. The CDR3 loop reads CAWSEGHLLAKNIQYF. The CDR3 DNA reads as TGTGCCTGGAGTGAGGGACACTTACTAGCCAAAAACATTCAGTACTTC.

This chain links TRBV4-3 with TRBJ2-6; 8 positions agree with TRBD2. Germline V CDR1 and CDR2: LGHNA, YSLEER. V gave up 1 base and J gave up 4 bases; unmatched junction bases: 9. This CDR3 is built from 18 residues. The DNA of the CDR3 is TGCGCCAGCAGCCAAGGGGCCGGGGGGGCCCTCGGGGCCAACGTCCTGACTTTC. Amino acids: CASSQGAGGALGANVLTF.

Here the CDR3 reads CASSKSAVLGPEAFF. The CDR3 bases are TGTGCCAGCAGCAAATCGGCAGTCCTGGGCCCTGAAGCTTTCTTT. This rearrangement joins TRBV7-6 to TRBJ1-1; D unresolved. CDR1 and CDR2 (germline): SGHVS, FNYEAQ. The CDR3 has 15 amino acids. Trimming stripped 5 bases from V and 6 bases from J, with 19 bases between.

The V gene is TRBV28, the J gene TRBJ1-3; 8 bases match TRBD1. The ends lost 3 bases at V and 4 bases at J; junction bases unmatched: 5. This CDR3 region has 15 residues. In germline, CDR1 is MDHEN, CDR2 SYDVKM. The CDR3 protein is CASSLQGARGNTIYF. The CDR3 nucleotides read TGTGCCAGCAGTTTGCAGGGGGCAAGAGGAAACACCATATATTTT.

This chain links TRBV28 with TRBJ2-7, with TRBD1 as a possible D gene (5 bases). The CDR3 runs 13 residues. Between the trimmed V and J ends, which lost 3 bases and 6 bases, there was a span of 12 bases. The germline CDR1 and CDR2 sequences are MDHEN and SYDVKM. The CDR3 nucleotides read TGTGCCAGCAGTTTCCGCAGGGATGGCGAGCAGTACTTC. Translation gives CASSFRRDGEQYF.

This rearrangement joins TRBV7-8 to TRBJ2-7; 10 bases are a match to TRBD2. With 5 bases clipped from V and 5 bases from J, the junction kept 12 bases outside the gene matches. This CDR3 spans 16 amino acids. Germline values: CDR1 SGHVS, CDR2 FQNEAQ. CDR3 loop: CASSGEGLAGVHEQYF. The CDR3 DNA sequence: TGTGCCAGCAGCGGGGAGGGGCTAGCGGGAGTCCACGAGCAGTACTTC.

The CDR3 DNA follows: TGTGCCAGCAGCGCGACCGGGACAGGGGAATACGAGCAGTACTTC. Amino acid sequence: CASSATGTGEYEQYF. The J gene is TRBJ2-7, the V gene TRBV9; 10 bases fit TRBD1. CDR1 is SGDLS and CDR2 is YYNGEE in the germline V gene. This CDR3 spans 15 amino acids. V dropped 3 bases and J dropped 4; count of bases not matched to a gene: 7.

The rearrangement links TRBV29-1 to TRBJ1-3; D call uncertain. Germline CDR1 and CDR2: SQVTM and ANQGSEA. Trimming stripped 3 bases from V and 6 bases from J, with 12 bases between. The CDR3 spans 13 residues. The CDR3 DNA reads TGCAGCGTTGATCCTCGGGAGACAAACACCATATATTTT. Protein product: CSVDPRETNTIYF.

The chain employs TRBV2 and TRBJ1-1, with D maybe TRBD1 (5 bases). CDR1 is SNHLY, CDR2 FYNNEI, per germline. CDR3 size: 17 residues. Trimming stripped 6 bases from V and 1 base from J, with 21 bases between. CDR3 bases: TGTGCCAGCAGGGCCCCCTTCAGGGATAAATCGAACACTGAAGCTTTCTTT. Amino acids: CASRAPFRDKSNTEAFF.

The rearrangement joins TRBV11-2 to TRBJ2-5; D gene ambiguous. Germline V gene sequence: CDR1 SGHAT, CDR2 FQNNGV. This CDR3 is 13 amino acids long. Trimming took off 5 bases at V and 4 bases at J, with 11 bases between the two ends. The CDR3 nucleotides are TGTGCCAGCAGCCCCCGTCGGGTAGAGACCCAGTACTTC. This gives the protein CASSPRRVETQYF.

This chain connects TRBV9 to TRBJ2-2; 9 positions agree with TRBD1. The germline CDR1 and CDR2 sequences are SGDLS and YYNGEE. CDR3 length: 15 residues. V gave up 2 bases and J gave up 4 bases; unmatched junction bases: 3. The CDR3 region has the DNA TGTGCCAGCAGCGTGGGACAGGGAGGCACCGGGGAGCTGTTTTTT. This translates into CASSVGQGGTGELFF.

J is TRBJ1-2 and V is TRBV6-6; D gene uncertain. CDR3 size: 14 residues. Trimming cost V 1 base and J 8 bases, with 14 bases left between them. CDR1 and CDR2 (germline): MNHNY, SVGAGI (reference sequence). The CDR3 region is CASSYFEGAGGYTF. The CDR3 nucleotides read TGTGCCAGCAGTTACTTTGAGGGCGCGGGAGGCTACACCTTC.

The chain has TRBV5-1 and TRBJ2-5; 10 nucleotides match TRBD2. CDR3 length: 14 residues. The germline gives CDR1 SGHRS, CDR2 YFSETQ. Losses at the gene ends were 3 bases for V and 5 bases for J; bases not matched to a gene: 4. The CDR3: CASSSAGGPETQYF. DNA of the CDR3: TGCGCCAGCAGCTCAGCGGGAGGGCCGGAGACCCAGTACTTC.

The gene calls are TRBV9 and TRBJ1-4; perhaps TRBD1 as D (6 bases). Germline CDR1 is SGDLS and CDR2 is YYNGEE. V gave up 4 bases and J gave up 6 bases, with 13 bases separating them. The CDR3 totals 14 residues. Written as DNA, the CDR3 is TGTGCCAGCAGCTTGGGGACAAGAGATGAAAAACTGTTTTTT. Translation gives CASSLGTRDEKLFF. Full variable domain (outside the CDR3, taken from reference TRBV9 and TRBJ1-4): DSGVTQTPKHLITATGQRVTLRCSPRSGDLSVYWYQQSLDQGLQFLIQYYNGEERAKGNILERFSAQQFPDLHSELNLSSLELGDSALYFCASSLGTRDEKLFFGSGTQLSVL.

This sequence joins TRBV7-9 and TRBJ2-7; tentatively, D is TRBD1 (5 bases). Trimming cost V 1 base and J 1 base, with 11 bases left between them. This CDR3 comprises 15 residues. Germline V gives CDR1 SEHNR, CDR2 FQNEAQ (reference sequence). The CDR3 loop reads CASSLVWGSSYEQYF. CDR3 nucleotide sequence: TGTGCCAGCAGCTTAGTTTGGGGCTCGTCCTACGAGCAGTACTTC.

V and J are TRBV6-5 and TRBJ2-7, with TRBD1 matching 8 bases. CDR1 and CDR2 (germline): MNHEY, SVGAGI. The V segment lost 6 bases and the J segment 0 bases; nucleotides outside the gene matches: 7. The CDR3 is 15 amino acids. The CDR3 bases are TGTGCCAGCAGGATCAACAGGGGGACCTCCTACGAGCAGTACTTC. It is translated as CASRINRGTSYEQYF.